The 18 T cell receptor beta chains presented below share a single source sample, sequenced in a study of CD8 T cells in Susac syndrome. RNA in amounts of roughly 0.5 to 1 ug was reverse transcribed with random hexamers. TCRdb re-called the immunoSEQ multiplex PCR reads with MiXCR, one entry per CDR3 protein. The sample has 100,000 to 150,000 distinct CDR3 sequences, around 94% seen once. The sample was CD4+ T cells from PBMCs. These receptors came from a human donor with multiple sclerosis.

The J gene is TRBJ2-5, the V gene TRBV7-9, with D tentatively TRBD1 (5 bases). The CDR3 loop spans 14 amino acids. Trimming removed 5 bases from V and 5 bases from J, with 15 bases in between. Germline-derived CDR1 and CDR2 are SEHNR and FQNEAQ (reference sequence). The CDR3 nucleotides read TGTGCCAGCAGCCTAACAGGCCCAAGCGAGACCCAGTACTTC. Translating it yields CASSLTGPSETQYF.

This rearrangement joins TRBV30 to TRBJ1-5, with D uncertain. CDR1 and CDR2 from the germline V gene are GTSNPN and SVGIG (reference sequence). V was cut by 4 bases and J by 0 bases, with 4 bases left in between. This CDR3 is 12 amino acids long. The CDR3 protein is CAWTDSNQPQHF. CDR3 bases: TGTGCCTGGACCGATAGCAATCAGCCCCAGCATTTT.

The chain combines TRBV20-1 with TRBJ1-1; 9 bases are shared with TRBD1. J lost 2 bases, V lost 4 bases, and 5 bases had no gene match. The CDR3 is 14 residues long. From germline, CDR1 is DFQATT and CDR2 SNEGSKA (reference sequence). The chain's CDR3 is CSAKTGGINTEAFF. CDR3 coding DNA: TGCAGTGCTAAGACAGGGGGGATTAACACTGAAGCTTTCTTT.

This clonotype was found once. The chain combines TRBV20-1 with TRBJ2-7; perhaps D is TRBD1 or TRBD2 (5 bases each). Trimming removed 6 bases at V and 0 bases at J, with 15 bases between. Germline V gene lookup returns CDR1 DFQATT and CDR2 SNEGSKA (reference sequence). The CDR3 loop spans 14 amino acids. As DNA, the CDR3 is TGCAGTGCCGTCCTCCGGGACCGCTCCTACGAGCAGTACTTC. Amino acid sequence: CSAVLRDRSYEQYF.

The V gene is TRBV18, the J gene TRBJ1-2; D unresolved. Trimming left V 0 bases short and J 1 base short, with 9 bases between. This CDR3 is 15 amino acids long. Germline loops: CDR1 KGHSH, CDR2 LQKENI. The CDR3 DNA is TGTGCCAGCTCACCACCGACTGCCGATAACTATGGCTACACCTTC. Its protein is CASSPPTADNYGYTF.

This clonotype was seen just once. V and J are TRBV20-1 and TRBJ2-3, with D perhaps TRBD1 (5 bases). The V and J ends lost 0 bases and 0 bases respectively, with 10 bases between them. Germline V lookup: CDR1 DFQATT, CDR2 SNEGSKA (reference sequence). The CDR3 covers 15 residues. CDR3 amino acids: CSARDPGSSTDTQYF. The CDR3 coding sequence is TGCAGTGCTAGAGATCCAGGGTCTAGCACAGATACGCAGTATTTT.

CDR3 DNA sequence: TGCAGTGCTATTAACCGGGGACTCTACGAGCAGTACTTC. It is translated as CSAINRGLYEQYF. V is TRBV20-1 and J is TRBJ2-7, with a possible D match to TRBD2 (6 bases). The CDR3 sequence is 13 residues long. Germline CDR1 DFQATT, CDR2 SNEGSKA (reference sequence). Trimming removed 4 bases at V and 3 bases at J, with 13 bases between.

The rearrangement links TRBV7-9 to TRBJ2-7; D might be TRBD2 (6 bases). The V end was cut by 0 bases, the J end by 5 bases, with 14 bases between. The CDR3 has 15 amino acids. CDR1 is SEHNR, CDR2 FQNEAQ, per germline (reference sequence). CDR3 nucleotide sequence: TGTGCCAGCAGCTTAGCGTTGGAAGGCGGGAACGAGCAGTACTTC. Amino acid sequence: CASSLALEGGNEQYF.

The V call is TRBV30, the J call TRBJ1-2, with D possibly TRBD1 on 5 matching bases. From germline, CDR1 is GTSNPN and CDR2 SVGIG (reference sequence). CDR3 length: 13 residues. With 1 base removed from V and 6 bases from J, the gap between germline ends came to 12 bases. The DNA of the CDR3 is TGTGCCTGGAGTGGGACACGGACGAATGGCTACACCTTC. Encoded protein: CAWSGTRTNGYTF. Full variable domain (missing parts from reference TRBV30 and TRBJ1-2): SQTIHQWPATLVQPVGSPLSLECTVEGTSNPNLYWYRQAAGRGLQLLFYSVGIGQISSEVPQNLSASRPQDRQFILSSKKLLLSDSGFYLCAWSGTRTNGYTFGSGTRLTVV.

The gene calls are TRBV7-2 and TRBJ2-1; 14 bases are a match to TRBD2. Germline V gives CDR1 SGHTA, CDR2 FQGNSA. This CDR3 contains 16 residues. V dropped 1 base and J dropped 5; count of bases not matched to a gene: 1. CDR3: CASSLVGLAGDNEQFF. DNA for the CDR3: TGTGCCAGCAGCTTAGTGGGACTAGCGGGAGACAATGAGCAGTTCTTC.

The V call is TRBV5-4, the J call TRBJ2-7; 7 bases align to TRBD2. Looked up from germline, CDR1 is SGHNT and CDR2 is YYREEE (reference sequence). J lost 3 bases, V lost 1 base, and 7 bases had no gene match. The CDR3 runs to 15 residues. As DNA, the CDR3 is TGTGCCAGCAGCTTGAAAGGGGACTATCGCTACGAGCAGTACTTC. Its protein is CASSLKGDYRYEQYF.

CDR3 sequence (DNA): TGTGCCAGCAGGACGACAGGGGGCGCACGAGGAAACACCATATATTTT. Translated, it gives CASRTTGGARGNTIYF. The V gene is TRBV2, the J gene TRBJ1-3, with 10 nucleotides matching TRBD1. The CDR3 loop spans 16 amino acids. V shed 6 bases, J shed 4 bases, and the junction held 9 bases outside the gene matches. CDR1 is SNHLY and CDR2 is FYNNEI in the germline V gene.

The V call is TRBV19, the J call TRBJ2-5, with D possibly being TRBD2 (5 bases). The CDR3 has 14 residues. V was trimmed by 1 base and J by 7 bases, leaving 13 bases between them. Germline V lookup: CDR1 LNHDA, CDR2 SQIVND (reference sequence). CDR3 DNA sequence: TGTGCCAGTAGTATAGGAGGACTTCGAGGGACCCAGTACTTC. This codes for CASSIGGLRGTQYF.

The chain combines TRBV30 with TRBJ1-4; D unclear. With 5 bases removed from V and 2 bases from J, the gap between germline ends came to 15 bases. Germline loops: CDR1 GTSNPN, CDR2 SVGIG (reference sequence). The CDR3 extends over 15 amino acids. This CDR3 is CAWGPGLPTNEKLFF. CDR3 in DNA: TGTGCCTGGGGACCGGGCCTCCCCACTAATGAAAAACTGTTTTTT.

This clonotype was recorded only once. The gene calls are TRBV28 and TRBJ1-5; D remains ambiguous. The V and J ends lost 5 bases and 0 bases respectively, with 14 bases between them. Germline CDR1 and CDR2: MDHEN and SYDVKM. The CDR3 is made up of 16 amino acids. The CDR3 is CASSGPYRYSNQPQHF. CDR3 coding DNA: TGTGCCAGCAGTGGCCCGTATAGGTATAGCAATCAGCCCCAGCATTTT.

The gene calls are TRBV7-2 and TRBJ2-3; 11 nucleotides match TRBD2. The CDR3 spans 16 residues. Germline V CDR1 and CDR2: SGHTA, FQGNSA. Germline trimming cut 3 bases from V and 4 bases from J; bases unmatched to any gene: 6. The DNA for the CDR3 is TGTGCCAGCAGCTTTAGCGGGGGGGCAGGGGCAGATACGCAGTATTTT. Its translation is CASSFSGGAGADTQYF.

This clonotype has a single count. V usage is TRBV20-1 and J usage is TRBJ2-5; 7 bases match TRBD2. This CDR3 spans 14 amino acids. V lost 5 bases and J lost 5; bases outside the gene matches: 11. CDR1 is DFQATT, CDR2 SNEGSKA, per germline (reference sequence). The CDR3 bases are TGCAGTGCTGTACTAGCGACCCCTCGGGAGACCCAGTACTTC. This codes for CSAVLATPRETQYF.

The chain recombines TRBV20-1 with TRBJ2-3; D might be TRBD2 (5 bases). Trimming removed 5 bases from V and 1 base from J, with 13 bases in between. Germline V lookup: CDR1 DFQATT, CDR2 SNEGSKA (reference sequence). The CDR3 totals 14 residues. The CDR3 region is CSAQPPGGTDTQYF. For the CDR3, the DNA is TGCAGTGCTCAACCCCCCGGGGGCACAGATACGCAGTATTTT.